This T cell receptor beta chain was recovered during a study of shared clonotypes between healthy human individuals (TCRdb year 2020). With respect to the entire study: A few men and a couple of women, aged 18 to 49 years, made up the cohort. Libraries were prepared and TCR repertoires were sequenced by different laboratories using diverse techniques, in order to increase sequencing depth and limit assay-specific biases. Per donor, three plates each were used for CD4 naive and CD4 memory, two for CD8 naive, and one for CD8 memory. The study deeply sequenced blood TCR repertoires of several healthy adults to estimate repertoire size and the extent of clonotype sharing between individuals. Between about 0.8 and 9 billion PBMCs per donor were obtained by leukapheresis.

Comments on this clone: The target of this receptor is not known. The sample holds no much larger clone one base away, and base qualities are not on file.

TCR CDR3 regions were amplified from genomic DNA by multiplex PCR using the deep immunoSEQ assay. Extracted genomic DNA from each cell subset was distributed evenly across all wells of several immunoSEQ 96-well plates, and each plate was treated as a replicate. For sorted subsets, roughly 200 ng of genomic DNA, equivalent to tens of thousands of T cell genomes, went into each replicate PCR. Purified libraries were measured with a Qubit 3.0 fluorometer, size-checked on a Bioanalyzer 2100, and measured again with the KAPA Library Quantification kit. Each immunoSEQ 96-well plate was sequenced on its own single-read 150-cycle Illumina NextSeq 550 flow cell. As for the original processing: The immunoSEQ output contained only junctional sequences without quality scores, so filtering could not match that applied to full-length reads. Sequences were annotated with PyIR, a Python wrapper for IgBLAST v1.9, and V/J genes and CDR3 were assigned using IMGT germline references. Reads were filtered out if the reads had weak V/J assignments (E-value above 1e-6), no CDR3, stop codons, out-of-frame junctions, or ambiguous translated residues. A V3J clonotype was defined by an identical inferred V gene, J gene, and CDR3 amino acid sequence. The percentage overlap between two repertoires was calculated by dividing the number of shared unique clonotypes by the size of the smaller repertoire. Three approaches were used to assess repertoire richness: RTK rarefaction, the Chao1 estimator, and Recon v2.1 estimates of unobserved clonotypes. For all TCRbeta clonotypes obtained by the gDNA method from several donors, generation probabilities were computed with OLGA. The clones in this table, taken by TCRdb from immuneACCESS, are in-frame only. Not every clone is retained; where verified, under half of the shortfall comes from an unresolved V gene, and the cause of the rest is unknown. That table gives V, J and clone size, and the DNA gave D and trimming. In this sample the table shows under 1,900,000 clones, less than 99% of which occur a single time. The top ten hold approximately 0.4% of the sample.

Overall study outcomes, separate from this receptor: Based on pairwise subsampling, the degree of clonotype sharing among donors was expected to be affected by sequencing depth. Larger estimated clonotype richness was generally found for naive subsets than for memory subsets. Incomplete sequencing was indicated by rarefaction of sorted-subset datasets, despite the large sequencing depth. The small number of donors limited the genetic and exposure-history diversity represented. Sampling was restricted to blood, and TCR repertoires in tissues likely differ from the TCR repertoires found in blood. Compared with non-shared clonotypes, the clonotypes found in all four sorted-subset donors had higher generation probabilities. When four donors were compared, the shared fraction of clonotypes was roughly 4.8% for naive CD4, about 4% for naive CD8, more than 2% for memory CD4, and around 0.37% for memory CD8.

The germline V gene gives CDR1 as SGDLS and CDR2 as YYNGEE. The cysteine opens and the phenylalanine closes a CDR3 of 14 amino acids. Only the CDR3 portion is preserved as DNA: 42 bases, with reading frame beginning at the first base. V is cut back by 0 bases and J by 10 bases, with 6 bases in the junction unmatched. The donors were healthy, HIV-negative adults with no recently reported acute infections or vaccinations. Every donor was a Caucasian adult living in Nashville, Tennessee, USA. Magnetic negative selection was used to enrich CD4+ T cells, after which naive cells were positively selected on CD45RA and the negative fraction became the memory subset. Blood was collected by leukapheresis, and PBMCs were isolated by Ficoll-Histopaque density gradient centrifugation and then cryopreserved in liquid nitrogen vapor phase. Analytical flow cytometry was used to check the purity and quantity of every magnetically sorted T cell population. From each sorted fraction, genomic DNA was isolated and quantified by UV absorbance on a Nanodrop 2000c.

The rearrangement combines TRBV9 with TRBJ2-7, and TRBD1 matches 11 of the central bases. The sample was naive CD4+ T cells sorted from blood. The cell subset or site label, read with the paper, signifies: CD45RA+ positively selected. The TCR was taken from a man aged 25 to 40 in good health. The CDR3 sequence is CASSVVGQGAQQYF. The DNA sequence is as follows: TGTGCCAGCAGCGTAGTAGGACAGGGGGCGCAACAGTACTTC.